The text below deals with one T cell receptor (beta chain). The target antigen is unknown. This CDR3 is 17 amino acids long. Trimming cost V 3 bases and J 3 bases, with 19 bases left between them. Germline-derived CDR1 and CDR2 are LNHDA and SQIVND (reference sequence). This sample is drawn from a study of shared clonotypes between healthy human individuals. Notes on the study in general: Generation probability values for non-shared clonotypes were lower than those for clonotypes shared by all four donors.

Repertoires were generated with immunoSEQ multiplex PCR, while TCRdb's copy carries only in-frame clones and drops some. The sample holds around 2.1 million clones, more than 85% seen once. The naive CD8 fraction comprised CD45RO-negative cells positively selected for CCR7 and excluded terminally differentiated effector memory CD45RA+ cells. What was sequenced was naive CD8+ T cells from PBMCs. The V gene is TRBV19, the J gene TRBJ2-3, with D maybe TRBD1 (7 bases). This clonotype originated in a man younger than 30 in good health. Some clones in this sample may be carry-over from other donors' samples. DNA of the CDR3: TGTGCCAGTAGTATTCTTAGTACAGGGGAGGCGACAGATACGCAGTATTTT. Amino acid sequence: CASSILSTGEATDTQYF.